This T cell receptor beta chain was recorded in a study of Ad26.COV2.S vaccination and SARS-CoV-2 variants. Treatment denoted: around 19 received Ad26.COV2.S at low or high dose, single or two shots; 5 received placebo; per-sample allocation not given. Day 63 following the first vaccine or placebo injection was when the samples were taken. Measured with immunoSEQ multiplex PCR; TCRdb has only the in-frame clones, and not every one. In the table there are about 330,000 clones, under 90% of which are singletons. Deletions cut 4 bases from V and 4 bases from J, with 8 bases between. Per germline, CDR1 SGHTA and CDR2 FQGNSA. This CDR3 is built from 13 residues.

The clonotype originates from a person between 18 and 65 years old who received the Ad26.COV2.S COVID-19 vaccine or a placebo. The material was peripheral blood, obtained in a trial of Ad26.COV2.S vaccine versus placebo. The J gene is TRBJ2-1, the V gene TRBV7-2; D remains ambiguous. This CDR3 reads CASSYNAYNEQFF. The CDR3 DNA follows: TGTGCCAGCAGCTACAACGCTTACAATGAGCAGTTCTTC.